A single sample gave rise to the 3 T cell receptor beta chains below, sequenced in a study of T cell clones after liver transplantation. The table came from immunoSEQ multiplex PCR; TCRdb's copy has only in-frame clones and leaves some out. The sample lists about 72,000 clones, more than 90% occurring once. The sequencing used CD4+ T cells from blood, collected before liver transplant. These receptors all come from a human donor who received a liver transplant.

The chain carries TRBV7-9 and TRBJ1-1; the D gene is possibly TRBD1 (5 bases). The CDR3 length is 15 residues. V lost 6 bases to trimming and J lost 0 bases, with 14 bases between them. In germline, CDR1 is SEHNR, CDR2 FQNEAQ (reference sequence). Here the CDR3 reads CASSPPTAMNTEAFF. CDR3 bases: TGTGCCAGCAGTCCCCCGACAGCTATGAACACTGAAGCTTTCTTT.

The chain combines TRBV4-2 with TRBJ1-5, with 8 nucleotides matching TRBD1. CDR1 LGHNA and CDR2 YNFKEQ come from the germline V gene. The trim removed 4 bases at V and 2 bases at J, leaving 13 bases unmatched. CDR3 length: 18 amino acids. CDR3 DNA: TGTGCCAGCAGCCCGACCGTGGACAGGGCGCACGGCAATCAGCCCCAGCATTTT. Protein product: CASSPTVDRAHGNQPQHF.

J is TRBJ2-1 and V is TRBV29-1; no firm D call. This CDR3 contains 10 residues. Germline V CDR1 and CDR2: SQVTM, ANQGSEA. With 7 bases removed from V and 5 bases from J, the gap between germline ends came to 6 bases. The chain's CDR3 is CSGSNNEQFF. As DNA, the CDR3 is TGCAGCGGCTCTAACAATGAGCAGTTCTTC.